This paragraph reports one TCR beta chain. Its antigen is not identified. Cyclophosphamide on days +3 and +4 followed busulfan-fludarabine conditioning and a marrow graft. The sample belongs to a study of T cells after posttransplantation cyclophosphamide. Study-wide results and caveats: Recipient CMV seropositivity and CMV reactivation strongly tracked TRB clonality. Donor-recipient repertoire similarity was low at 1-2 months, rising over year one. TRB overlap between skin or GI tissue T cells and blood was limited.

The protocol was immunoSEQ multiplex PCR, while the TCRdb copy is restricted to in-frame clones and leaves out a portion. Recorded here are under 15,000 clones, none singletons. The ends lost 1 base at V and 4 bases at J; junction bases unmatched: 10. The CDR3 contains 18 residues. Germline V gene data show CDR1 as MGHRA and CDR2 as YSYEKL. The TCR was taken from a female patient between 35 and 55 years old who received an allogeneic stem cell transplant from a related donor, was CMV-positive, and had acute GVHD only. Some T cells may be graft donor cells. Sequenced here: PBMCs, sampled after allogeneic stem cell transplant with posttransplant cyclophosphamide. The chain carries TRBV4-1 and TRBJ2-2; 9 nucleotides align to TRBD2. This CDR3 reads CASSQAGLAGVGTGELFF. The DNA of the CDR3 is TGCGCCAGCAGCCAAGCTGGGTTAGCGGGAGTGGGCACCGGGGAGCTGTTTTTT.